The text below deals with one TCR beta chain. Trimming cost V 4 bases and J 6 bases; bases outside gene matches: 6. The CDR3 is 14 amino acids. Germline V gene data show CDR1 as SGHRS and CDR2 as YFSETQ. This sample is part of a study of cytomegalovirus exposure and HLA in healthy donors. The study drew the donors from its approximately 110-subject validation cohort, separate from the roughly 700-subject first cohort. The repertoire was sequenced with immunoSEQ multiplex PCR; TCRdb's copy has only in-frame clones and lacks some. Altogether fewer than 55,000 clones are present, roughly nine tenths being singletons, with the ten largest covering approximately 1.4%.

The chain employs TRBV5-1 and TRBJ2-2; 7 nucleotides agree with TRBD1. Sequencing was done on a sample of PBMCs. This receptor was taken from a man between 18 and 29 years old in good health and CMV-seronegative. The CDR3 here is CASSLKGAPGELFF. The CDR3 DNA reads TGCGCCAGCAGCCTAAAGGGGGCGCCCGGGGAGCTGTTTTTT.